What follows is one T cell receptor (beta chain) and its context. Unmatched junction bases numbered 13, after V lost 1 base and J lost 3 bases. Germline CDR1 reads GTSNPN; CDR2 reads SVGIG (reference sequence). This CDR3 has 18 residues. Profiling relied on immunoSEQ multiplex PCR, and the TCRdb table lists in-frame clones only, not all of them. The sample holds tens of thousands of clones, 87% seen once. These data belong to a study of control samples from healthy donors and cancer patients. This TCR was sampled from a woman in her forties or fifties in good health. The chain employs TRBV30 and TRBJ2-4; 9 bases match TRBD1. Sequencing was done on a sample of blood. The CDR3, as DNA: TGTGCCTGGAGTGCCCTTGGGACAGGGAAAGGGGGCAAAAACATTCAGTACTTC. Encoded protein: CAWSALGTGKGGKNIQYF.